A selection of T cell receptor beta chains follows, all from one sample in a study of blood T cell repertoires in COVID-19. Method: immunoSEQ multiplex PCR; TCRdb's copy keeps in-frame clones and lacks some. The sample yields 110,000 or so clones, around 85% seen once. The sequencing sample was made of peripheral blood. Every receptor here comes from a human donor in a cohort sampled during active COVID-19. Each CDR3 is given with its conserved first and last residue. The D gene is left open where the match is weak. A clone size is listed for some rows: how often the clone was seen (once, few, many), or a class if it is expanded.

clone size	V gene	J gene	D gene	CDR3 DNA	CDR3 protein
NA	TRBV6-5	TRBJ1-1	NA	TGTGCCAGCAGTTTAGGAGGACAGACGAATGAAGCTTTCTTT	CASSLGGQTNEAFF
NA	TRBV6-2/TRBV6-3	TRBJ2-7	TRBD2	TGTGCCAGCAGTTCGCCAGCGGGGGGTTCCTACGAGCAGTACTTC	CASSSPAGGSYEQYF
NA	TRBV15	TRBJ1-6	NA	TGTGCCACCAGTGGCACCAATTCACCCCTCCACTTT	CATSGTNSPLHF
NA	TRBV24-1	TRBJ1-4	NA	TGTGCCACCAGTGATAACTTAATTGAAAAACTGTTTTTT	CATSDNLIEKLFF
NA	TRBV11-2	TRBJ2-2	NA	TGTGCCAGCACCGGGTCTCTTACCGGGGAGCTGTTTTTT	CASTGSLTGELFF
NA	TRBV11-2	TRBJ2-3	TRBD2	TGTGCCAGCAGGGGAGGGACTAGCGGTTATGGCACAGATACGCAGTATTTT	CASRGGTSGYGTDTQYF
NA	TRBV6-1	TRBJ2-6	TRBD1	TGTGCCAGCAGTGGGCCGGACAGGGCAACTGGGGCCAACGTCCTGACTTTC	CASSGPDRATGANVLTF
once	TRBV4-3	TRBJ1-5	NA	TGCGCCAGCAGCCAAGGACGGGGTTGGCAGCCCCAGCATTTT	CASSQGRGWQPQHF
many	TRBV5-1	TRBJ2-7	TRBD1	TGCGCCAGCAGCTTGGGACAGGGTTTGAACGAGCAGTACTTC	CASSLGQGLNEQYF
NA	TRBV5-4	TRBJ1-2	NA	TGTGCCAGCAGGATAGATCTACCAGGGTCCTCTGGCTACACCTTC	CASRIDLPGSSGYTF
NA	TRBV10-3	TRBJ2-7	NA	TGTGCCATCAGTGCTTTGGGGGACACCTACGAGCAGTACTTC	CAISALGDTYEQYF
NA	TRBV7-9	TRBJ2-1	TRBD1	TGTGCCAGCAGCTCGTACAGGGGTTCTTCTTCCTACAATGAGCAGTTCTTC	CASSSYRGSSSYNEQFF
NA	TRBV3-1/TRBV3-2	TRBJ1-5	NA	TGTGCCAGCAGCCTCGGGAGAGGCAATCAGCCCCAGCATTTT	CASSLGRGNQPQHF
NA	TRBV7-2	TRBJ2-7	NA	TGTGCCAGCAGCCTGTACCGGGACAACTACGAGCAGTACTTC	CASSLYRDNYEQYF
NA	TRBV9	TRBJ2-7	NA	TGTGCCAGCAGCCATAATCCAGTGTCCAAAAGCTCCTACGAGCAGTACTTC	CASSHNPVSKSSYEQYF
NA	TRBV11-1	TRBJ1-6	NA	TGTGCCACCCCCCTGGAGGGGAAGGGTAATTCACCCCTCCACTTT	CATPLEGKGNSPLHF
NA	TRBV6-2/TRBV6-3	TRBJ1-2	TRBD1	TGTGCCAGCAGCTTGACAGGGGTGAGGTATGGCTACACCTTC	CASSLTGVRYGYTF
NA	TRBV19	TRBJ2-3	TRBD2	TGTGCCAGTAGTATACGGCTAGCGGGGGGGACTAGCACAGATACGCAGTATTTT	CASSIRLAGGTSTDTQYF
NA	TRBV5-1	TRBJ2-2	TRBD1	TGCGCCAGCAGCCGTGGACAGGACGCGACCGGGGAGCTGTTTTTT	CASSRGQDATGELFF
NA	TRBV2	TRBJ2-1	TRBD2	TGTGCCAGCAGTGAGGGACTAGCACAGGATGAGCAGTTCTTC	CASSEGLAQDEQFF
NA	TRBV4-3	TRBJ2-1	NA	TGCGCCAGCAGCCAAGATCATCTAGGCGGCAATGAGCAGTTCTTC	CASSQDHLGGNEQFF
NA	TRBV6-5	TRBJ2-7	TRBD2	TGTGCCAGCAGTTACTCCGTGCCGGGGGGGGAGCAGTACTTC	CASSYSVPGGEQYF
NA	TRBV5-4	TRBJ2-1	TRBD2	TGTGCCAGCAGCTTGGCCCCGGGACTAGCGGGAAGTATGGATGAGCAGTTCTTC	CASSLAPGLAGSMDEQFF
NA	TRBV6-6	TRBJ2-3	TRBD2	TGTGCCAGCAGTCCCCTTTTAGCGGGGGGGCTTAGCACAGATACGCAGTATTTT	CASSPLLAGGLSTDTQYF
NA	TRBV5-1	TRBJ1-6	TRBD1	TGCGCCAGCAGCCCGGGGACAGACTCCTATAATTCACCCCTCCACTTT	CASSPGTDSYNSPLHF
NA	TRBV6-5	TRBJ2-7	NA	TGTGCCAGCCAACCAGGTTCCACATACGAGCAGTACTTC	CASQPGSTYEQYF
NA	TRBV29-1	TRBJ2-1	TRBD2	TGCAGCGTTGCGGAGCCGGGGGGGGACAATGAGCAGTTCTTC	CSVAEPGGDNEQFF
NA	TRBV5-4	TRBJ2-3	NA	TGTGCCAGCAGCTTCGAGGTGGATACGCAGTATTTT	CASSFEVDTQYF
NA	TRBV4-2	TRBJ1-5	NA	TGTGCCAGCAGCCAAGGGACACAGCCCCAGCATTTT	CASSQGTQPQHF
once	TRBV7-2	TRBJ1-1	TRBD1	TGTGCCAGCAGCTTAAACAGGGGAGAAAGAGCTTTCTTT	CASSLNRGERAFF
NA	TRBV7-2	TRBJ2-2	NA	TGTGCCAGCAGCTTAGTGGGCAACACCGGGGAGCTGTTTTTT	CASSLVGNTGELFF
NA	TRBV9	TRBJ2-4	TRBD2	TGTGCCAGCAGCGGGACTAGCGGGGTAACCAAAAACATTCAGTACTTC	CASSGTSGVTKNIQYF
NA	TRBV27	TRBJ2-3	NA	TGTGCCAGCAGTTTAGTAAGGGGGAGCACAGATACGCAGTATTTT	CASSLVRGSTDTQYF
NA	TRBV7-9	TRBJ1-1	TRBD1	TGTGCCAGCAGCTTAGAATGGGGACAGGGGGCTGGTAGGGCTTTCTTT	CASSLEWGQGAGRAFF
NA	TRBV5-1	TRBJ2-6	NA	TGCGCCAGCAGCCCGGTGGGGGCTTTGCCCTCTGGGGCCAACGTCCTGACTTTC	CASSPVGALPSGANVLTF
once	TRBV20-1	TRBJ2-7	NA	TGCAGTGCTCGTAGCTCGGGCGAGCAGTACTTC	CSARSSGEQYF
NA	TRBV5-1	TRBJ2-1	TRBD1	TGCGCCAGCAGCCTAAGACAGGGCCGGAACAATGAGCAGTTCTTC	CASSLRQGRNNEQFF
NA	TRBV29-1	TRBJ1-5	NA	TGCAGCGTTTCTGACAGAACCAATCAGCCCCAGCATTTT	CSVSDRTNQPQHF
NA	TRBV4-1	TRBJ1-6	TRBD1	TGCGCCAGCAGCCTCACAGGGGACTCTAATTCACCCCTCCACTTT	CASSLTGDSNSPLHF